Shown below are 9 T cell receptor beta chains from a single sample sequenced in a study of T-cell memory formation after mild COVID-19. TCRdb redid the calling of the 5' RACE reads with MiXCR, one entry per CDR3 protein. The repertoire holds some 350,000 distinct CDR3 sequences, with about 16% as singletons. The sample was PBMCs or a T cell subset sorted from them (not recorded which). Receptors were obtained from a young man who had mild COVID-19 (a few samples of this study predate the infection). Cell type and time point are not known.

The chain links TRBV4-3 to TRBJ2-7; D tentatively fits TRBD1 or TRBD2 (5 bases each). V was cut by 0 bases and J by 4 bases, with 7 bases left in between. The CDR3 has 13 amino acids. CDR1 is LGHNA and CDR2 is YSLEER in the germline V gene. The CDR3 region has the DNA TGCGCCAGCAGCCAAGAAGAGGGGTACGAGCAGTACTTC. This translates into CASSQEEGYEQYF.

V and J are TRBV15 and TRBJ2-3; D is unresolved. Trimming took off 1 base at V and 4 bases at J, with 18 bases between the two ends. Germline V gene lookup returns CDR1 LNHNV and CDR2 YYDKDF (reference sequence). This CDR3 has 17 amino acids. CDR3 nucleotides: TGTGCCACCAGCAGAGGACGTGGGTTAAGGGCCTCAGATACGCAGTATTTT. Its protein product is CATSRGRGLRASDTQYF.

The chain combines TRBV19 with TRBJ1-6, with no clear D. This CDR3 is 14 amino acids long. The V and J ends lost 6 bases and 10 bases respectively, with 16 bases between them. Germline-derived CDR1 and CDR2 are LNHDA and SQIVND (reference sequence). CDR3 loop: CASRRSSGGSPLHF. The DNA for the CDR3 is TGTGCCAGTAGAAGGTCCTCCGGCGGGTCACCCCTCCACTTT. Full variable domain (rest looked up from reference TRBV19 and TRBJ1-6): DGGITQSPKYLFRKEGQNVTLSCEQNLNHDAMYWYRQDPGQGLRLIYYSQIVNDFQKGDIAEGYSVSREKKESFPLTVTSAQKNPTAFYLCASRRSSGGSPLHFGNGTRLTVT.

This clonotype occurred a few times. This rearrangement joins TRBV15 to TRBJ1-3; a possible D gene is TRBD1 (6 bases). CDR3 size: 17 residues. V was pared by 3 bases and J by 1 base, with 16 bases between. Germline values: CDR1 LNHNV, CDR2 YYDKDF (reference sequence). CDR3 in amino acids: CATSSSTQGLSGNTIYF. The DNA of the CDR3 is TGTGCCACCAGCAGCTCGACACAGGGTTTGTCTGGAAACACCATATATTTT.

This clonotype was recorded at least ten times. The rearrangement links TRBV7-2 to TRBJ2-5; D is perhaps TRBD1 or TRBD2 (5 bases each). Germline CDR1 SGHTA, CDR2 FQGNSA. Trimming pared 2 bases from V and 5 bases from J, leaving 12 bases between. CDR3 size: 14 residues. This chain's CDR3 is CASSLLTREETQYF. The CDR3 coding sequence is TGTGCCAGCAGCTTACTTACCAGGGAGGAGACCCAGTACTTC.

This clonotype has a handful of counts. The chain recombines TRBV18 with TRBJ2-1; D gene uncertain. The CDR3 extends over 12 amino acids. Germline CDR1 reads KGHSH; CDR2 reads LQKENI. V lost 2 bases, J lost 5 bases, and 4 bases lay in between. CDR3 DNA sequence: TGTGCCAGCTCACCAGGGAACAATGAGCAGTTCTTC. It specifies CASSPGNNEQFF.

This clonotype was seen more than once but under ten times. The chain recombines TRBV7-2 with TRBJ1-2; no clear D. Germline assignment: CDR1 SGHTA and CDR2 FQGNSA. The CDR3 is made up of 12 amino acids. V shed 4 bases and J shed 5 bases, with 8 bases lying between them. As DNA, the CDR3 is TGTGCCAGCAGCTCGGGTTCTTATGGCTACACCTTC. Residues: CASSSGSYGYTF.

This clonotype was found a few times. V usage is TRBV5-5 and J usage is TRBJ1-1; the D gene is possibly TRBD1 (5 bases). The germline V gene has CDR1 SGHKS and CDR2 YYEKEE (reference sequence). This CDR3 comprises 14 residues. Between the trimmed V and J ends, which lost 0 bases and 4 bases, there was a span of 10 bases. CDR3 in DNA: TGTGCCAGCAGCTTGGCCGGGACCTCCACTGAAGCTTTCTTT. It encodes CASSLAGTSTEAFF.

The chain couples TRBV11-2 to TRBJ1-6, with 7 bases lining up with TRBD1. J gave up 7 bases and V 4 bases, and 10 bases lay outside the gene matches. The CDR3 has 16 amino acids. CDR1 and CDR2 from the germline V gene are SGHAT and FQNNGV. The CDR3 spells CASSSRGGGLNSPLHF. CDR3 coding DNA: TGTGCCAGCAGCTCCCGGGGAGGGGGCCTCAATTCACCCCTCCACTTT.